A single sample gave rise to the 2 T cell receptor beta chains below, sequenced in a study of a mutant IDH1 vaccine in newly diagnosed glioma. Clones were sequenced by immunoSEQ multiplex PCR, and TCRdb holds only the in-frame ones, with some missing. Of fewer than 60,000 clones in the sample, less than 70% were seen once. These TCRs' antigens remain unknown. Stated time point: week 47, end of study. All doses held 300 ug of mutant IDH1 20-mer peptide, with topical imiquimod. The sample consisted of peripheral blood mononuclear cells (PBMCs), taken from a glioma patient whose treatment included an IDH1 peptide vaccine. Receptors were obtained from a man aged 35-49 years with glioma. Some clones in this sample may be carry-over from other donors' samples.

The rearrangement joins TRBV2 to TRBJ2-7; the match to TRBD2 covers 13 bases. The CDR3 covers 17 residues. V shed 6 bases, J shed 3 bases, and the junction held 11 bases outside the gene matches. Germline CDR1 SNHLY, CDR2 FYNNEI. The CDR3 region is CASSDNLGLAGYYEQYF. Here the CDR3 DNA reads TGTGCCAGCAGCGATAACCTGGGACTAGCGGGGTACTACGAGCAGTACTTC.

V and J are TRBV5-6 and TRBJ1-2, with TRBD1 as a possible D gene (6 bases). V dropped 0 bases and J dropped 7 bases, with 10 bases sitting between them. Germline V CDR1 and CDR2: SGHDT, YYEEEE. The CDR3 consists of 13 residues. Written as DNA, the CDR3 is TGTGCCAGCAGCTTGGGGGGGGCTGCTGGCTACACCTTC. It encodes CASSLGGAAGYTF.